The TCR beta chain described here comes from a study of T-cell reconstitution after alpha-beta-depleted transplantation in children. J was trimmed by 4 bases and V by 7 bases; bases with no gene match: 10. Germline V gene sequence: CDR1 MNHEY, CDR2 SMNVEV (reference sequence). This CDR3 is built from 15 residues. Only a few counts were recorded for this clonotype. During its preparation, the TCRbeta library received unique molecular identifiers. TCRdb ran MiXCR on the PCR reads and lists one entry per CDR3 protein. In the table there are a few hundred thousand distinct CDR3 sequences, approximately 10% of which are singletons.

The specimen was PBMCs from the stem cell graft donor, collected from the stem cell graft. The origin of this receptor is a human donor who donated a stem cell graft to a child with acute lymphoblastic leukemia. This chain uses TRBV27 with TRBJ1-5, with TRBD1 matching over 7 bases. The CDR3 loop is CASTPSGTVNQPQHF. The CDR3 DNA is TGTGCCAGCACCCCCTCCGGGACAGTGAATCAGCCCCAGCATTTT.